This TCR beta chain emerged from a study of cytotoxic CD8 clonotypes in ibrutinib-treated CLL. Frozen-stored PBMCs produced 1.5 to 2.5 micrograms of genomic DNA for TCR beta libraries. The CDR3 runs 15 residues. Germline lookup yields CDR1 KGHSH and CDR2 LQKENI. With V trimmed by 3 bases and J by 2 bases, 6 bases remained unmatched. Profiled with immunoSEQ multiplex PCR; TCRdb holds only in-frame clones, not every one. The repertoire holds about 76,000 clones, with approximately 82% as singletons. This chain joins TRBV18 and TRBJ2-7; 8 nucleotides agree with TRBD2. This clonotype was obtained from a human donor with chronic lymphocytic leukemia. The input for sequencing was PBMCs, taken after 24 months of ibrutinib treatment. In nucleotides, the CDR3 is TGTGCCAGCTCACCCACGCGGACTAGCACCTACGAGCAGTACTTC. Translation: CASSPTRTSTYEQYF.